This T cell receptor beta chain comes out of a study of T cells in localized non-small cell lung cancer. In germline, CDR1 is GTSNPN, CDR2 SVGIG (reference sequence). Trimming cost V 0 bases and J 5 bases, with 13 bases left between them. The CDR3 sequence is 14 residues long. The assay was immunoSEQ multiplex PCR, and TCRdb's table has in-frame clones only and misses some. The table includes roughly 28,000 clones, approximately 78% detected once. The rearrangement links TRBV30 to TRBJ1-1, with D perhaps matching TRBD1 (6 bases). The specimen was peripheral blood, collected before any cancer treatment. This TCR was recovered from a woman aged 35 to 69 with stage I lung adenocarcinoma. The CDR3 sequence: CAWSVGGLGTEAFF. The DNA for the CDR3 is TGTGCCTGGAGTGTAGGGGGGCTTGGAACTGAAGCTTTCTTT. The full variable domain, its missing parts supplied by reference TRBV30 and TRBJ1-1, is SQTIHQWPATLVQPVGSPLSLECTVEGTSNPNLYWYRQAAGRGLQLLFYSVGIGQISSEVPQNLSASRPQDRQFILSSKKLLLSDSGFYLCAWSVGGLGTEAFFGQGTRLTVV.